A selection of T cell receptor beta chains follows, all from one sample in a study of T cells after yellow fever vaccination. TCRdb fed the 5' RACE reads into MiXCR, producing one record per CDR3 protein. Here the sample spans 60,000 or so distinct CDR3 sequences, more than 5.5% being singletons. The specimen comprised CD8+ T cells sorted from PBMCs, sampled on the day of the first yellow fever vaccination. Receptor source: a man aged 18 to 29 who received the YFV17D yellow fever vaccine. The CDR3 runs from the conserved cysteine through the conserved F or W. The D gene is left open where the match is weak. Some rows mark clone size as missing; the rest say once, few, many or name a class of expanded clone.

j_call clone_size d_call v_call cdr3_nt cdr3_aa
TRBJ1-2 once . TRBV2 TGTGCCAGACGGAGTCATCTGGACAGCCCGGAGGGCGGCTACACCTTC CARRSHLDSPEGGYTF
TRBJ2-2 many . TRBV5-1 TGCGCCAGCAGCTTGGGACAGTTTAACACCGGGGAGCTGTTTTTT CASSLGQFNTGELFF
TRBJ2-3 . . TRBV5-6 TGTGCCAGCAGCTTGGACAGTCCACGAACGCAGTATTTT CASSLDSPRTQYF
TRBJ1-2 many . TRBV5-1 TGCGCCAGCAGCTTGGGGGGGGAGGGCCATGGCTACACCTTC CASSLGGEGHGYTF
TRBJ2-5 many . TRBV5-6 TGTGCCAGCAGCTTGGATGTTGGGTGGGAGACCCAGTACTTC CASSLDVGWETQYF
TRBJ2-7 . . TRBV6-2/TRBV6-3 TGTGCCAGCAGTTACTCAGAAGGGTACGAGCAGTACTTC CASSYSEGYEQYF
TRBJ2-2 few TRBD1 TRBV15 TGTGCCACCGGCCACAGGGGCCTGACCGGGGAGCTGTTTTTT CATGHRGLTGELFF
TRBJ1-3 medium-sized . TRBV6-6 TGTGCCAGCAGGCCAGGAAACACCATATATTTT CASRPGNTIYF
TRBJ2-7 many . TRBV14 TGTGCCAGCAGCCAAGGCCCCTACGAGCAGTACTTC CASSQGPYEQYF
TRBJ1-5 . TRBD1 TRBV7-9 TGTGCCAGCAGCCCCCCGGGACAGGACAATCAGCCCCAGCATTTT CASSPPGQDNQPQHF
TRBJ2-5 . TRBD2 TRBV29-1 TGCAGCGTTGTACTAGCGGGACACCAAGAGACCCAGTACTTC CSVVLAGHQETQYF
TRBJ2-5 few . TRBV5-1 TGCGCCAGCAGCTTGGATGGGGGGACCCAAGAGACCCAGTACTTC CASSLDGGTQETQYF
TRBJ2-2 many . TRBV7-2 TGTGCCAGCCCCCCCCCGGGGGGCCAGGGCGGGGAGCTGTTTTTT CASPPPGGQGGELFF
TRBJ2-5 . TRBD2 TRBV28 TGTGCCAGCAGAACGACTTTTGGCGGGGGGGCCGAGACCCAGTACTTC CASRTTFGGGAETQYF
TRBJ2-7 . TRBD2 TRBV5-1 TGCGCCAGCAGCTTGGGCCTAGCGGACTACGAGCAGTACTTC CASSLGLADYEQYF
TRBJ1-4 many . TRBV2 TGTGCCAGCTTCCGGACAGACAATGAAAAACTGTTTTTT CASFRTDNEKLFF
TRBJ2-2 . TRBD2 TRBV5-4 TGTGCCAGCAGCCTGTGGACTAGCGGGGGGGCTCGGGAGCTGTTTTTT CASSLWTSGGARELFF
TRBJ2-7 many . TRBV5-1 TGCGCCAGCAGCTTGGAGTTATCTGGGGGCTACGAGCAGTACTTC CASSLELSGGYEQYF
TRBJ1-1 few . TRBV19 TGTGCCAGTAGTATACTCGACAGCGGGACTGAAGCTTTCTTT CASSILDSGTEAFF
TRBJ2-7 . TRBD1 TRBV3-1 TGTGCCAGCAGCCCCCAACCGGGACAGGGTATCGACGAGCAGTACTTC CASSPQPGQGIDEQYF
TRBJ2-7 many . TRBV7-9 TGTGCCAGCAGCGGCAACAGGGATCAGGCCTACGAGCAGTACTTC CASSGNRDQAYEQYF
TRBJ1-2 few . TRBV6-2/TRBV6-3 TGTGCCAGCAGTTACTCACAGGGTTATGGCTACACCTTC CASSYSQGYGYTF
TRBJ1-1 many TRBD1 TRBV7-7 TGTGCCAGCAGCCCAACCTGGACAGGAATGAACACTGAAGCTTTCTTT CASSPTWTGMNTEAFF
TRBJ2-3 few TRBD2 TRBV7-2 TGTGCCAGCAGCTTAGCCTTTAGCGGGGGGGCTTGGGATACGCAGTATTTT CASSLAFSGGAWDTQYF
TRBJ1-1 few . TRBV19 TGTGCCAGTAGTATAGCGCAGGGTACTGAAGCTTTCTTT CASSIAQGTEAFF
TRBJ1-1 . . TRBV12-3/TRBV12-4 TGTGCCAGCACCATGGAAGCTGAAGCTTTCTTT CASTMEAEAFF
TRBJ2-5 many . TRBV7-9 TGTGCCAGCAGCTCAAAAACAGGCGGAGAGACCCAGTACTTC CASSSKTGGETQYF
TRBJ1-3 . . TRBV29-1 TGCAGCGTTGGGGACGTAGCAGGGAGCCTCTCTGGAAACACCATATATTTT CSVGDVAGSLSGNTIYF
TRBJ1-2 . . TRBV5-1 TGCGCCAGCAGCTTGACCGGGAAGAATACTAACTATGGCTACACCTTC CASSLTGKNTNYGYTF
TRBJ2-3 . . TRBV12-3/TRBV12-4 TGTGCCAGCAGTATTCTGGGAAAGCCCACAGATACGCAGTATTTT CASSILGKPTDTQYF
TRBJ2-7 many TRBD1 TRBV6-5 TGTGCCAGCAGTTACTCATGGCAGGGGGACTACGAGCAGTACTTC CASSYSWQGDYEQYF
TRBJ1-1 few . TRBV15 TGTGCCACCAGCTCGGGACGACCGGGGAATACTGAAGCTTTCTTT CATSSGRPGNTEAFF
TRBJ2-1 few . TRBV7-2 TGTGCCAGCAGCTTAATGGGGTACAATGAGCAGTTCTTC CASSLMGYNEQFF
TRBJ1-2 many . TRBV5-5 TGTGCCAGCAGCTTGGTACAGCTAGCTAACTATGGCTACACCTTC CASSLVQLANYGYTF
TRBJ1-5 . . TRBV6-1 TGTGCCAGCAGGAAGAAGGGGGTTAGCGGCAATCAGCCCCAGCATTTT CASRKKGVSGNQPQHF
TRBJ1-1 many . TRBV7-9 TGTGCCAGCAGCCGAATAACCACGGGAACACGGTCAGGAGCTTTCTTT CASSRITTGTRSGAFF
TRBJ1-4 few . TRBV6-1 TGTGCCAGCGCCCCGGCAGAGTTAATGAGGAAACTGTTTTTT CASAPAELMRKLFF
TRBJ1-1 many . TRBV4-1 TGCGCCAGCAGCCAAGATATGCGGGCAGTAGTGGCTTTCTTT CASSQDMRAVVAFF
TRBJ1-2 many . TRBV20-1 TGCAGTGCTGGTAAAAGGGACTATGGCTACACCTTC CSAGKRDYGYTF
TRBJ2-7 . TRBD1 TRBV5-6 TGTGCCAGCAGCTTCCGGGACAGGGTCCCTTTTGGCGAGCAGTACTTC CASSFRDRVPFGEQYF
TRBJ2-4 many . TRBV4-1 TGCGCCAGCAGCCAAGATCTTGGGGGTACAAATGGGAACATTCAGTACTTC CASSQDLGGTNGNIQYF